Listed here are 8 T cell receptor beta chains from one sample, sequenced in a study of blood T cell repertoires in COVID-19. TCRdb keeps only in-frame clones here, not all; method: immunoSEQ multiplex PCR. The data hold 260,000 or so clones, with around four fifths observed a single time. Sequencing was done on a sample of peripheral blood. Receptors were obtained from an older woman with acute or convalescent COVID-19.

The chain has TRBV4-1 and TRBJ1-1; 10 bases are shared with TRBD1. This CDR3 is 20 amino acids long. Germline CDR1 reads MGHRA; CDR2 reads YSYEKL. The J segment lost 0 bases and the V segment lost 0 bases, leaving 13 bases of the junction unmatched. CDR3 in amino acids: CASSQDRRGQGMFMNTEAFF. CDR3 in DNA: TGCGCCAGCAGCCAAGATAGGCGGGGACAGGGGATGTTCATGAACACTGAAGCTTTCTTT.

The V and J genes are TRBV18 and TRBJ2-3; 11 nucleotides match TRBD2. CDR1 is KGHSH and CDR2 is LQKENI in the germline V gene. The V and J ends lost 3 bases and 6 bases, in that order; junction bases with no gene match: 8. CDR3 length: 16 amino acids. This chain's CDR3 is CASSPRTSGSGDTQYF. DNA for the CDR3: TGTGCCAGCTCACCCCGGACTAGCGGGTCGGGCGATACGCAGTATTTT.

This chain links TRBV25-1 with TRBJ1-4; D might be TRBD1 (6 bases). The CDR3 is made up of 14 amino acids. Trimming took off 3 bases at V and 5 bases at J, with 10 bases between the two ends. Germline V lookup: CDR1 MGHDK, CDR2 SYGVNS. The CDR3 DNA follows: TGTGCCAGCAGTGACAGGGGTCGAAATGAAAAACTGTTTTTT. This sequence encodes CASSDRGRNEKLFF.

V is TRBV15 and J is TRBJ1-2, with D possibly being TRBD1 (5 bases). Deletions cut 3 bases from V and 5 bases from J, with 10 bases between. This CDR3 is built from 13 residues. Germline loops: CDR1 LNHNV, CDR2 YYDKDF (reference sequence). This chain's CDR3 is CATSSGGGYGYTF. In DNA, the CDR3 is TGTGCCACCAGCAGTGGCGGGGGATATGGCTACACCTTC.

This clone was found once. This sequence joins TRBV28 and TRBJ1-1, with TRBD1 identical over 10 bases. The CDR3 consists of 15 residues. Per the germline V gene, CDR1 is MDHEN and CDR2 is SYDVKM. The junction had 3 bases not matched to a gene; V was cut back by 5 bases and J by 0 bases. The DNA of the CDR3 is TGTGCCAGCAGTCGGGACAGGGGAATGAACACTGAAGCTTTCTTT. Translating gives CASSRDRGMNTEAFF.

The chain links TRBV12-5 to TRBJ1-1; no clear D. V was trimmed by 5 bases and J by 5 bases, leaving 12 bases between them. The CDR3 length is 13 residues. Germline CDR1 is LGHNT and CDR2 is FRNRAP. The CDR3 bases are TGTGCTAGTGGTCTCGGACGAGGGACTGAAGCTTTCTTT. It codes for CASGLGRGTEAFF. The full variable domain, rest sourced from reference TRBV12-5 and TRBJ1-1, is DARVTQTPRHKVTEMGQEVTMRCQPILGHNTVFWYRQTMMQGLELLAYFRNRAPLDDSGMPKDRFSAEMPDATLATLKIQPSEPRDSAVYFCASGLGRGTEAFFGQGTRLTVV.

The chain combines TRBV24-1 with TRBJ2-1, with D perhaps matching TRBD2 (6 bases). The CDR3 extends over 12 amino acids. The germline CDR1 and CDR2 sequences are KGHDR and SFDVKD. Trimming shortened V by 3 bases and J by 12 bases, and 11 bases separated the two germline ends. The CDR3, as DNA: TGTGCCACCAGTGATGATGGCGGGGCGCAGTTCTTC. It translates to CATSDDGGAQFF.

This clone was observed a few times. In DNA form, the CDR3 reads TGTGCCAGCAGTTACTCCTGGGGGGTTAATGAAAAACTGTTTTTT. Encoded protein: CASSYSWGVNEKLFF. The chain has TRBV6-2 or TRBV6-3 and TRBJ1-4; tentative D call: TRBD1 (5 bases). Germline V gene sequence: CDR1 MNHEY, CDR2 SVGEGT. The CDR3 loop spans 15 amino acids. The V gene lost 0 bases and the J gene lost 4 bases, with 9 bases spanning the gap.